This T cell receptor beta chain originates from a study of beta chain features in type 1 diabetes. The ends lost 6 bases at V and 4 bases at J; junction bases unmatched: 6. The germline V gene has CDR1 SGHTA and CDR2 FQGNSA. There are 14 residues in the CDR3. Study-wide findings and caveats: Shortening of TCRB CDR3s, moderate but significant, appeared in all four CD4+ subsets of Type 1 diabetes patients.

Remarks on this clone: As yet, its antigen is unknown.

Expressed TCRB transcripts were sequenced because the isolated RNA had all been reverse transcribed beforehand. Libraries were prepared by immunoSEQ multiplex PCR; TCRdb keeps only in-frame clonotypes and omits some of them. The sample comprises hundreds of thousands of clones, about 14% of which are singletons, and 0.035% to 0.045% rests with the top ten. This chain joins TRBV7-2 and TRBJ2-7; 10 bases align to TRBD1. Sequenced material: naive CD4+ T cells from blood. This receptor was obtained from a man aged 18 to 29 with type 1 diabetes. The chain's CDR3 is CASSPTGGGYEQYF. The CDR3 bases are TGTGCCAGCAGTCCGACAGGGGGCGGTTACGAGCAGTACTTC.